This T cell receptor (beta chain) was documented in a study of blood T cells in healthy people across ages. Points from the study as a whole: Changes in expanded clonotypes were possibly confounded, as the CMV status of donors was unknown. What prevented conclusive comparison of naive and antigen-experienced cells was that PBMCs were unsorted. Getting older went along with TCR beta diversity per million T cells dropping roughly linearly.

This clonotype was observed a few times. The antigen remains undetermined. A second PCR, run for roughly 7 to 12 cycles, used a sample-barcoded 5' primer plus a J-beta primer mix. TCRdb ran MiXCR on the 5' RACE reads and lists one entry per CDR3 protein. The data contain hundreds of thousands of distinct CDR3 sequences, around 45% of them singletons. Germline CDR1 is DFQATT and CDR2 is SNEGSKA (reference sequence). The J segment lost 6 bases and the V segment lost 4 bases, leaving 7 bases of the junction unmatched. CDR3 length equals 13 residues. The receptor was isolated from a man in his 60s in good health. V is TRBV20-1 and J is TRBJ2-3; TRBD2 matches 7 bases. Material: blood. The CDR3 sequence is CSAMERGRDTQYF. The CDR3 DNA follows: TGCAGTGCTATGGAGCGGGGAAGGGATACGCAGTATTTT.